The entry below describes one T cell receptor (beta chain). The target of this receptor is not known. The input lacks base qualities; no much larger clone sits a single base away. These data are taken from a study of T cell responses to AZD1222 COVID-19 vaccine (dated by TCRdb to the early 2020s). With regard to the full study: AZD1222 recipients given second doses at about 4 weeks or at about 12 weeks were pooled, since spike-specific TCR depth and breadth were not found to differ between the two schedules. A total of 233 trial participants underwent TCR sequencing, of whom more than 200 had received two doses of AZD1222 and 26 had received two doses of the MenACWY control vaccine. Trial participants were enrolled into age subgroups of 18-55, 56-69 and 70-plus years, which contained 148, 28 and 57 TCR-sequenced participants, respectively.

The CDR3 regions of human TCRbeta chains were subjected to immunosequencing. As for the authors' bioinformatics: Repertoire TCRs were checked for matches against a reference library of SARS-CoV-2-specific TCRs that had been generated using the MIRA antigen-specificity platform. Breadth was defined as the fraction of unique TCRs that were SARS-CoV-2-associated. Depth was defined as the fraction of total T cells that were SARS-CoV-2-associated. Each spike-specific TCR was assigned to its reactive spike region and to a CD4 or CD8 class using the MIRA data. Log10-transformed breadth and depth values were compared by one-way ANOVA with Sidak's multiple comparisons tests. TCRdb carries this immuneACCESS record with in-frame sequences only. Its versions omit some clonotypes, under half of them owing to an unresolved V gene in the studies checked, with the rest unexplained. V and J calls and clone size are given by that table; D and trimming were obtained from the DNA. This sample lists just over 150,000 clones; 90% were detected once. Approximately 1.8% of the sample comes from the top ten.

The time point label corresponds to: baseline before first vaccination. Vaccinee samples were obtained from the UK trials COV001 and COV002, which included a single-blind randomized controlled phase 2/3 trial of AZD1222 (ChAdOx1 nCoV-19) in healthy adults. For TCRbeta chain sequencing, PBMC samples were collected from trial participants at day 0 and at day 28 after the second dose. Broader findings and caveats from the paper: The whole spike protein was spanned by vaccine-associated CD4 TCRs, and dominant responses were seen in regions 160-218 and 743-854. Only five to seven AZD1222 recipients were SARS-CoV-2 seropositive at baseline, limiting conclusions about previously exposed vaccinees. Reportedly, close to half of the unique spike-specific TCRs recognized epitopes lying outside the regions that are mutated in the B.1.351 and B.1.1.7 variants. No day 14 peak-response samples were available, so repertoires were characterized only after the peak T cell response. Most participants were white British and females outnumbered males, and the authors suggested that clonal diversity may have been underestimated. The 56-69-year group was small, and its depth increase did not reach significance, likely because of low power. After two AZD1222 doses, spike-specific TCR breadth and depth were significantly higher than at day 0 and than in MenACWY recipients.

CDR1 and CDR2, per the germline V gene (reference sequence), are MNHEY and SMNVEV. V loses 3 bases of germline sequence and J loses 0 bases, and the interval between the two ends is 9 bases. From cysteine to phenylalanine, the CDR3 is 15 amino acids long. The kept DNA is CDR3 alone, 45 bases in frame from the first base. The receptor chain draws on TRBV27 and TRBJ1-5; the D gene is unclear. The source of this sequence is an adult in good health. The material was peripheral blood, obtained on day 0 of AZD1222 vaccination. Read as DNA, the sequence is TGTGCCAGCAGTTTGACTGAATATAGCAATCAGCCCCAGCATTTT. This codes for CASSLTEYSNQPQHF.